The sequence of this TCR beta chain was determined in a study of OX40 agonist ivuxolimab in advanced cancers. As for the study in general: Dose-escalation patients had hepatocellular carcinoma, melanoma, renal cell or head and neck cancer.

Sequenced by immunoSEQ multiplex PCR; TCRdb stores in-frame clones only, minus some. The sample lists 15,000 to 20,000 clones, roughly 85% occurring once. Systemic immunosuppression or autoimmune disease history was grounds to exclude patients. Sequences were derived from CD4+ or CD8+ T cells sorted from blood, sampled in a trial of the OX40 agonist ivuxolimab. This TCR derives from an adult with an advanced solid tumor such as melanoma, head and neck, liver or kidney cancer.

CDR3 sequence (DNA): TGTGCCAGCAGTGAATTCTTCTCGCAGAGCTCTGGAAACACCATATATTTT. It codes for CASSEFFSQSSGNTIYF. The chain recombines TRBV25-1 with TRBJ1-3, with no clear D. The ends were cut back, 1 base at V and 0 bases at J, with 13 bases in the middle. The CDR3 totals 17 residues. The V gene's germline CDR1 is MGHDK and CDR2 SYGVNS.